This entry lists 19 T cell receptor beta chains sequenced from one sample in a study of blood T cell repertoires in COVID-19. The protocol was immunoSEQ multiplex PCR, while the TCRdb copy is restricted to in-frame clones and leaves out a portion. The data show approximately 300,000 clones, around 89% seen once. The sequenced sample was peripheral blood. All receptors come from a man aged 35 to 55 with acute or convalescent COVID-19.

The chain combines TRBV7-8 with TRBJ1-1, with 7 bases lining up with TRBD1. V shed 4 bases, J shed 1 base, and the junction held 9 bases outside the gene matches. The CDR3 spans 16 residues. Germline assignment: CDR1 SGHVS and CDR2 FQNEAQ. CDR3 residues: CASSSRPGTANTEAFF. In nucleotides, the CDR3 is TGTGCCAGCAGCTCACGTCCCGGGACAGCGAACACTGAAGCTTTCTTT. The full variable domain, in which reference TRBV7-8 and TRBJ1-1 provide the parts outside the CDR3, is GAGVSQSPRYKVAKRGQDVALRCDPISGHVSLFWYQQALGQGPEFLTYFQNEAQLDKSGLPSDRFFAERPEGSVSTLKIQRTQQEDSAVYLCASSSRPGTANTEAFFGQGTRLTVV.

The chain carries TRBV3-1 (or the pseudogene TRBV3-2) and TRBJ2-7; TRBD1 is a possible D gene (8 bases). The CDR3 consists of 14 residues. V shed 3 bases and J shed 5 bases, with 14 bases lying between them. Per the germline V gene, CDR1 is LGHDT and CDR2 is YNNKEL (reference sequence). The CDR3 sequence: CASSHATGGDEQYF. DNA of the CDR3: TGTGCCAGCAGCCATGCCACAGGGGGGGACGAGCAGTACTTC.

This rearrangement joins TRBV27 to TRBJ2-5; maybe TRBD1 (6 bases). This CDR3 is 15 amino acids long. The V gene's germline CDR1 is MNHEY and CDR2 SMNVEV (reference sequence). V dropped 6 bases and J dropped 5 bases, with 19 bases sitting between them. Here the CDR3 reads CASSWMQGLGETQYF. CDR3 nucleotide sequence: TGTGCCAGCAGCTGGATGCAGGGGTTAGGGGAGACCCAGTACTTC.

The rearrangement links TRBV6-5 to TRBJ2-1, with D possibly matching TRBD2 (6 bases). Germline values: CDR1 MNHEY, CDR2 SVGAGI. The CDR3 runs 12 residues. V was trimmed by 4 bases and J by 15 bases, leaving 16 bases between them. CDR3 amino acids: CASSSLRGLRFF. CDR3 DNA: TGTGCCAGCAGTTCCCTCCGGGGGTTGCGGTTCTTC.

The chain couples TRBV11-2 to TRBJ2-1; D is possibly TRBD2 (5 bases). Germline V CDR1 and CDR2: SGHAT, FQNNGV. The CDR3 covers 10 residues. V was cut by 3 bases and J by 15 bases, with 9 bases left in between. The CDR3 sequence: CASSFGRVFF. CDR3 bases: TGTGCCAGCAGCTTTGGGCGGGTGTTCTTC. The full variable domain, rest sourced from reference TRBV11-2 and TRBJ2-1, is EAGVAQSPRYKIIEKRQSVAFWCNPISGHATLYWYQQILGQGPKLLIQFQNNGVVDDSQLPKDRFSAERLKGVDSTLKIQPAKLEDSAVYLCASSFGRVFFGPGTRLTVL.

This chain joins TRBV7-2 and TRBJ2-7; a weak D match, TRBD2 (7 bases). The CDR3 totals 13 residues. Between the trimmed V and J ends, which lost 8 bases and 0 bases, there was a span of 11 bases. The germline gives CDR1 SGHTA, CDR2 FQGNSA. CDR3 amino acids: CASAGGPSYEQYF. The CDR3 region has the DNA TGTGCCAGCGCCGGGGGGCCCTCCTACGAGCAGTACTTC.

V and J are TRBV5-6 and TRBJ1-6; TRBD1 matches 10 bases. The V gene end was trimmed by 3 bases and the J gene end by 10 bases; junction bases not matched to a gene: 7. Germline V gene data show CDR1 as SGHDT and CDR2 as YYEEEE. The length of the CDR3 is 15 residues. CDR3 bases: TGTGCCAGCAGCTCATCCGGGACAGGGGACTCACCCCTCCACTTT. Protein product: CASSSSGTGDSPLHF.

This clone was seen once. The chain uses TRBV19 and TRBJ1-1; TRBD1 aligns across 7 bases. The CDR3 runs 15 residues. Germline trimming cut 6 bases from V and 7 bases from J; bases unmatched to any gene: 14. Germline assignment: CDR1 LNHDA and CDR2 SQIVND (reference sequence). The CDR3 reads CASSPRGHITFEAFF. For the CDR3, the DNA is TGTGCCAGTAGCCCTAGGGGGCACATTACCTTTGAAGCTTTCTTT.

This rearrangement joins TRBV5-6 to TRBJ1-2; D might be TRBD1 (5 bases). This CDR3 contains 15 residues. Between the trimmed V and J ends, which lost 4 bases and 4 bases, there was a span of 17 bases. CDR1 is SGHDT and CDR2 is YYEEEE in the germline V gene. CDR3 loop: CASSDQGAGFYGYTF. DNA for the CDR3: TGTGCCAGCAGCGACCAGGGTGCGGGGTTCTATGGCTACACCTTC.

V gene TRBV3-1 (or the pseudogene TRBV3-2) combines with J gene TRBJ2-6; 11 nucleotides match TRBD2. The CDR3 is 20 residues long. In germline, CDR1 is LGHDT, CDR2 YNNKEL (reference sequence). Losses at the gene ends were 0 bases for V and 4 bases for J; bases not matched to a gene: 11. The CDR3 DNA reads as TGTGCCAGCAGCCAAGATATAGGGACTAGCGGACTTTTCGGGGCCAACGTCCTGACTTTC. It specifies CASSQDIGTSGLFGANVLTF.

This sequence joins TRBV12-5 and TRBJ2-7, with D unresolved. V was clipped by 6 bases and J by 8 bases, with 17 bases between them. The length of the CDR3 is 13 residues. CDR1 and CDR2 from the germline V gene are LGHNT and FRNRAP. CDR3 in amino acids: CASGLEMRGKQYF. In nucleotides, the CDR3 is TGTGCTAGTGGCCTTGAGATGAGAGGCAAGCAGTACTTC.

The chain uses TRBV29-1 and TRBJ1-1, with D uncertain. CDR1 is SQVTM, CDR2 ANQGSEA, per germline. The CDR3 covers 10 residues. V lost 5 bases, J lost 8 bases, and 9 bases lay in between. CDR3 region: CSVKLGEAFF. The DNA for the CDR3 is TGCAGCGTTAAGCTCGGGGAAGCTTTCTTT.

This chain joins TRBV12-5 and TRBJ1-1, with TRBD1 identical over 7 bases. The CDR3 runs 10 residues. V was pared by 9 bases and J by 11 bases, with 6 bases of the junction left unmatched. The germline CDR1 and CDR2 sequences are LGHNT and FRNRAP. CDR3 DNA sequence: TGTGCTAGGTCTCAGGGGGGCGCTTTCTTT. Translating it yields CARSQGGAFF.

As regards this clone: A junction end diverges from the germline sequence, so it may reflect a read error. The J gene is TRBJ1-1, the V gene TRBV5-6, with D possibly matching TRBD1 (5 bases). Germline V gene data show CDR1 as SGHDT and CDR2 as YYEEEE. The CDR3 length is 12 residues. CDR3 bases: TGTGCCAGCAGCTTGGTAGCGGACTGGGGGGTCTTT. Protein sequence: CASSLVADWGVF.

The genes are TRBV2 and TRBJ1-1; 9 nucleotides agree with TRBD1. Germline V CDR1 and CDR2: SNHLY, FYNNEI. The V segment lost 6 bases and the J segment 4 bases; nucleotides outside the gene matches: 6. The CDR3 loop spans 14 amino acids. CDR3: CASSPGQGGTEAFF. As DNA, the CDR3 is TGTGCCAGCAGCCCGGGACAGGGCGGCACTGAAGCTTTCTTT. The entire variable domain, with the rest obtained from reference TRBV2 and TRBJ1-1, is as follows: EPEVTQTPSHQVTQMGQEVILRCVPISNHLYFYWYRQILGQKVEFLVSFYNNEISEKSEIFDDQFSVERPDGSNFTLKIRSTKLEDSAMYFCASSPGQGGTEAFFGQGTRLTVV.

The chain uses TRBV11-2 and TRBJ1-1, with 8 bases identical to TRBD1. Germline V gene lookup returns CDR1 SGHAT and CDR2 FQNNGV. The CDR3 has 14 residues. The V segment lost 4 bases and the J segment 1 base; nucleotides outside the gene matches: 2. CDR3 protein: CASSSTGENTEAFF. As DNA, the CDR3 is TGTGCCAGCAGCTCGACAGGGGAGAACACTGAAGCTTTCTTT.

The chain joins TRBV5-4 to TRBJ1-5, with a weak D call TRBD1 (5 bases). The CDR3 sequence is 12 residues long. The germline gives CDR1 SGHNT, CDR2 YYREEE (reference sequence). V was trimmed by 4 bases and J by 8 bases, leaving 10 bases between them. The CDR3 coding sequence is TGTGCCAGCAGCGTCCCAGGGAAGCCCCAGCATTTT. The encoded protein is CASSVPGKPQHF.

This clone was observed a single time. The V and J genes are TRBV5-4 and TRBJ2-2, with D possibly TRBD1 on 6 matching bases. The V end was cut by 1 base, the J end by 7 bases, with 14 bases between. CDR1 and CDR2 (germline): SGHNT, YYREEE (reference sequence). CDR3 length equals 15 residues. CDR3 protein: CASSLPGGNGGELFF. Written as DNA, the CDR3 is TGTGCCAGCAGCTTGCCTGGGGGCAACGGCGGGGAGCTGTTTTTT.

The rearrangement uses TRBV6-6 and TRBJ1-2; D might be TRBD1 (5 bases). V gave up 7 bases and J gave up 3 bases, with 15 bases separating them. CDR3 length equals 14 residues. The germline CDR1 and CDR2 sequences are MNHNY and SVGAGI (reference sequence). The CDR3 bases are TGTGCCAGCACCGACGACAGTACCCACTATGGCTACACCTTC. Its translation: CASTDDSTHYGYTF.